The next 5 T cell receptor beta chains were all read from a single sample in a study of cytomegalovirus exposure and HLA in healthy donors. Amplification used 60 Vbeta primers and 13 Jbeta primers. Assay used: immunoSEQ multiplex PCR; TCRdb lists only in-frame clones, some missing. Among roughly 180,000 clones, about four fifths were seen once, and the ten largest hold 1.5% to 1.7%. The specimen sequenced was PBMCs. All receptors come from a girl between 5 and 17 years old in good health and CMV-seropositive.

Only one count was recorded for this clone. This chain uses TRBV18 with TRBJ2-3; TRBD2 agrees at 11 bases. The CDR3 contains 15 residues. Germline CDR1 reads KGHSH; CDR2 reads LQKENI. With V trimmed by 3 bases and J by 4 bases, 3 bases remained unmatched. CDR3 coding DNA: TGTGCCAGCTCACCGACTAGCGGGGAGGCAGATACGCAGTATTTT. Protein sequence: CASSPTSGEADTQYF.

This clone was counted only a few times. The chain uses TRBV11-2 and TRBJ1-2, with TRBD1 matching 10 bases. The CDR3 is made up of 15 amino acids. Looked up from germline, CDR1 is SGHAT and CDR2 is FQNNGV. The V segment lost 3 bases and the J segment 1 base; nucleotides outside the gene matches: 2. Written as DNA, the CDR3 is TGTGCCAGCAGCTTGGGACAGGGGAATAACTATGGCTACACCTTC. Translation gives CASSLGQGNNYGYTF.

This clone was counted only a few times. This sequence joins TRBV18 and TRBJ2-5; no definite D call. V was shortened by 6 bases and J by 2 bases, with 4 bases between the two germline ends. Looked up from germline, CDR1 is KGHSH and CDR2 is LQKENI. The CDR3 is 11 amino acids. CDR3 residues: CASSQQETQYF. Written as DNA, the CDR3 is TGTGCCAGCTCGCAGCAAGAGACCCAGTACTTC.

In regard to this clone: The same CDR3 is also encoded by other DNA sequences in this sample. V usage is TRBV7-9 and J usage is TRBJ1-1, with TRBD1 matching over 7 bases. CDR1 is SEHNR and CDR2 is FQNEAQ in the germline V gene (reference sequence). Trimming at V came to 4 bases and at J to 5 bases, leaving 7 bases not matched to a gene. CDR3 size: 14 residues. The DNA for the CDR3 is TGTGCCAGCAGCTCAGACAGGGTTCGAACTGAAGCTTTCTTT. Encoded protein: CASSSDRVRTEAFF.

The chain recombines TRBV6-5 with TRBJ2-1; perhaps TRBD2 as D (6 bases). The CDR3 loop spans 15 amino acids. Between the trimmed V and J ends, which lost 0 bases and 4 bases, there was a span of 10 bases. Germline assignment: CDR1 MNHEY and CDR2 SVGAGI. The CDR3 protein is CASSYSQGLYNEQFF. The CDR3 DNA reads as TGTGCCAGCAGTTACTCCCAGGGACTGTACAATGAGCAGTTCTTC.